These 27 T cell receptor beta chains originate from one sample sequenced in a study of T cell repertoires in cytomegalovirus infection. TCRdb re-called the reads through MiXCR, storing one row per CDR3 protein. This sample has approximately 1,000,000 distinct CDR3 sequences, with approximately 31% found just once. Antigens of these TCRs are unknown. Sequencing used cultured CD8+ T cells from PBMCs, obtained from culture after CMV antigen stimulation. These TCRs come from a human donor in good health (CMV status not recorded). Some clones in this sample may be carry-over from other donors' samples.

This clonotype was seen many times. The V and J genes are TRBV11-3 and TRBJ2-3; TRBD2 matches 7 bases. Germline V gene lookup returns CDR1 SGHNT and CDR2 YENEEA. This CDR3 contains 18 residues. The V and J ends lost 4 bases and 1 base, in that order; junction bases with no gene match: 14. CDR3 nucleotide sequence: TGTGCCAGCAGCTCCTACCCGGGGGGAACAGTAGGCACAGATACGCAGTATTTT. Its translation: CASSSYPGGTVGTDTQYF.

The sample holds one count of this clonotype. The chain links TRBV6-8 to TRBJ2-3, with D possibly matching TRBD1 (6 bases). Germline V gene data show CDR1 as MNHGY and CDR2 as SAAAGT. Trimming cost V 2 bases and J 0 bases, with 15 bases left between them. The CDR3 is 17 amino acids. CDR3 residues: CASSYDRPRTSTDTQYF. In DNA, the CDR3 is TGTGCCAGCAGTTACGACAGGCCCCGAACTAGCACAGATACGCAGTATTTT.

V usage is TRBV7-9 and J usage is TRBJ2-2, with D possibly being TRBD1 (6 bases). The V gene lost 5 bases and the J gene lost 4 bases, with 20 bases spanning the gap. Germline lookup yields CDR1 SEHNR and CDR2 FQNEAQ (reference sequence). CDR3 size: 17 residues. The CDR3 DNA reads TGTGCCAGCAGCGCACGGATAACAGGGAGACCCACCGGGGAGCTGTTTTTT. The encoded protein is CASSARITGRPTGELFF.

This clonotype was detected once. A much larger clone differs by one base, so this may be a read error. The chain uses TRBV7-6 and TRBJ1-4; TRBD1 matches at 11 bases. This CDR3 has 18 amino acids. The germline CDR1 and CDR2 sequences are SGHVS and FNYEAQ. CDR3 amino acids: CVSSLAGTGGPDNEKLFF. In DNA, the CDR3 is TGTGTCAGCAGCCTAGCTGGGACAGGGGGTCCGGATAATGAAAAACTGTTTTTT.

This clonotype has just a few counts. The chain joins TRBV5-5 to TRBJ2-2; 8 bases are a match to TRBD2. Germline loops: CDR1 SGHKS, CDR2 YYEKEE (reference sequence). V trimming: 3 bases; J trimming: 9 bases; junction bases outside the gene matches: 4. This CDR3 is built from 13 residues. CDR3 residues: CASSSGGDRELFF. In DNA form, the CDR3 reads TGTGCCAGCAGCTCCGGGGGGGACCGGGAGCTGTTTTTT.

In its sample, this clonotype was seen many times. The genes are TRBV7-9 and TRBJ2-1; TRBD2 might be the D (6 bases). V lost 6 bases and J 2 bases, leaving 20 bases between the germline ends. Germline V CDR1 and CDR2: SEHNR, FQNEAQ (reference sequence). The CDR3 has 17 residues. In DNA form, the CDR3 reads TGTGCCAGCAGACATGGATTGGAGGGTCGCCCCTACAATGAGCAGTTCTTC. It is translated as CASRHGLEGRPYNEQFF.

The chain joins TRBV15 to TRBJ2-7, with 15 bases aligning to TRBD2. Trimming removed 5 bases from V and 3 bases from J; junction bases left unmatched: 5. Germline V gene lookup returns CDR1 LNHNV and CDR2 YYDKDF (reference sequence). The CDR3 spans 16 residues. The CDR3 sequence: CATSGGTSGGIYEQYF. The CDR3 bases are TGTGCCACCAGCGGTGGGACTAGCGGGGGGATCTACGAGCAGTACTTC. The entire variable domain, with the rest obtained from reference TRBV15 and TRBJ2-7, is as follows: DAMVIQNPRYQVTQFGKPVTLSCSQTLNHNVMYWYQQKSSQAPKLLFHYYDKDFNNEADTPDNFQSRRPNTSFCFLDIRSPGLGDTAMYLCATSGGTSGGIYEQYFGPGTRLTVT.

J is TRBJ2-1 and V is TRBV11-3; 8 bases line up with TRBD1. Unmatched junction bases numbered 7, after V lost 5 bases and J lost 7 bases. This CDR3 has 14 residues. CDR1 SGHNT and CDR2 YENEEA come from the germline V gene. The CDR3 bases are TGTGCCAGCAGCCATGGACAGGGCTCAAATGAGCAGTTCTTC. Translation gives CASSHGQGSNEQFF. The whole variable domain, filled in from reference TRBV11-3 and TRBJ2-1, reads EAGVVQSPRYKIIEKKQPVAFWCNPISGHNTLYWYLQNLGQGPELLIRYENEEAVDDSQLPKDRFSAERLKGVDSTLKIQPAELGDSAVYLCASSHGQGSNEQFFGPGTRLTVL.

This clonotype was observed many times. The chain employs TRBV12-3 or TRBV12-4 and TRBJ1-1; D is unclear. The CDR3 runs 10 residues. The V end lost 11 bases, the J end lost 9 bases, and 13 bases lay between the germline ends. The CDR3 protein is CASGRVKAFF. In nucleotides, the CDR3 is TGTGCCTCCGGGAGGGTGAAAGCTTTCTTT.

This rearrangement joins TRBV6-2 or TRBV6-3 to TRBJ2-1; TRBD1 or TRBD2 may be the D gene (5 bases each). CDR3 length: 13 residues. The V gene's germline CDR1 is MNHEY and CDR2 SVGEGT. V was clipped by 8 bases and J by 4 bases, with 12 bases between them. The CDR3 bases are TGTGCCAGCGCTGTGGGGGATTACAATGAGCAGTTCTTC. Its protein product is CASAVGDYNEQFF.

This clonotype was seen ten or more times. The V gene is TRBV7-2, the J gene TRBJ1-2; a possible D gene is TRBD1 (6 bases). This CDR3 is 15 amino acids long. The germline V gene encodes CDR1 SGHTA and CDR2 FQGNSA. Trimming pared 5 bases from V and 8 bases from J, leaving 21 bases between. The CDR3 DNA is TGTGCCAGCAGCCAAAACCAATTGGGGGCGAGGGGCTACACCTTC. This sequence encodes CASSQNQLGARGYTF.

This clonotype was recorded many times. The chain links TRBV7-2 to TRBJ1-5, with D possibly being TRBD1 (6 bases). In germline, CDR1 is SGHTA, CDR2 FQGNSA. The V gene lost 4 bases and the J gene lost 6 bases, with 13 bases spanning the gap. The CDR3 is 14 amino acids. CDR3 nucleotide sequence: TGTGCCAGCAGCTCCCCAGGGGTTGGTCAGCCCCAGCATTTT. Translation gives CASSSPGVGQPQHF.

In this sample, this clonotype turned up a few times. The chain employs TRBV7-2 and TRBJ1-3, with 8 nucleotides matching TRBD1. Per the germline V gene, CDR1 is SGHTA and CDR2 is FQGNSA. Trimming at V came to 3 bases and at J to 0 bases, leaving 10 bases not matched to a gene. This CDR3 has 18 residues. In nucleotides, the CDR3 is TGTGCCAGCAGCTTGGGACAGGCCCCTAGATACTCTGGAAACACCATATATTTT. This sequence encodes CASSLGQAPRYSGNTIYF.

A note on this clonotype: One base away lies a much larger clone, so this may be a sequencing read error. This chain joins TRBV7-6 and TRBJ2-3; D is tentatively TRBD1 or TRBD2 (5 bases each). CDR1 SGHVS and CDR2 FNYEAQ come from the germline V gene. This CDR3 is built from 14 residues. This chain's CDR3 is CANSLTGGGDTQYF. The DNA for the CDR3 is TGTGCCAACAGCTTAACAGGTGGAGGAGATACGCAGTATTTT.

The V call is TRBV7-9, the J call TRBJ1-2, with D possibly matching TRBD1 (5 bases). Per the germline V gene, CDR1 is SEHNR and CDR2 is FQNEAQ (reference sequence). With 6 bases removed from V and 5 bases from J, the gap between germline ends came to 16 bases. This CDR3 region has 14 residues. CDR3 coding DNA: TGTGCCAGCAGTTCAACAGGAGGTCCGTATGGCTACACCTTC. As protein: CASSSTGGPYGYTF.

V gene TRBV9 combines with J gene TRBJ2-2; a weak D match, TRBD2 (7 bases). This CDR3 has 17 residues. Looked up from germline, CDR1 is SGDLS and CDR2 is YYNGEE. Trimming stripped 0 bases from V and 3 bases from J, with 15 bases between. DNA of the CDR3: TGTGCCAGCAGCGTAGTAGTCCGGGGGGCCCACACCGGGGAGCTGTTTTTT. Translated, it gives CASSVVVRGAHTGELFF.

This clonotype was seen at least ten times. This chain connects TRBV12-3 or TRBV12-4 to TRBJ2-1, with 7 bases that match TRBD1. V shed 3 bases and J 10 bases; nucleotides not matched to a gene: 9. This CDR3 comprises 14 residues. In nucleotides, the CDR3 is TGTGCCAGCAGTTTCCCCGGGACAGTCGGCGAGCAGTTCTTC. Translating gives CASSFPGTVGEQFF.

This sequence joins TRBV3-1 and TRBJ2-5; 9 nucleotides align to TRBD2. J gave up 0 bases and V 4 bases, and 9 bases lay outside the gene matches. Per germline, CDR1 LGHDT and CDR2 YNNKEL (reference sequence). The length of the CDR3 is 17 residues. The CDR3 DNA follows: TGTGCCAGCAGCCCCTACCCAGCGGGGGGATACCAAGAGACCCAGTACTTC. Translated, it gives CASSPYPAGGYQETQYF.

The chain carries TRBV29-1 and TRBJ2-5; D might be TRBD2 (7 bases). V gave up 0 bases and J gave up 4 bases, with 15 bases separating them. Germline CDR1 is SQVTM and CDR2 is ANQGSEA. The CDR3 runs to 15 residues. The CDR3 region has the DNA TGCAGCGTTGAAGAAGGGGGAACGGGGGGAGAGACCCAGTACTTC. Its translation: CSVEEGGTGGETQYF. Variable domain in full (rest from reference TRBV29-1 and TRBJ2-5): SAVISQKPSRDICQRGTSLTIQCQVDSQVTMMFWYRQQPGQSLTLIATANQGSEATYESGFVIDKFPISRPNLTFSTLTVSNMSPEDSSIYLCSVEEGGTGGETQYFGPGTRLLVL.

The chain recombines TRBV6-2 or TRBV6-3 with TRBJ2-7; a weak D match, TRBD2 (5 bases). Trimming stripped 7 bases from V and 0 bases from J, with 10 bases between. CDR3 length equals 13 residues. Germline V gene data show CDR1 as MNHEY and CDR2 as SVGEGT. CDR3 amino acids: CASKSGSSYEQYV. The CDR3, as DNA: TGTGCCAGCAAGTCTGGGAGCTCCTACGAGCAGTACGTC.

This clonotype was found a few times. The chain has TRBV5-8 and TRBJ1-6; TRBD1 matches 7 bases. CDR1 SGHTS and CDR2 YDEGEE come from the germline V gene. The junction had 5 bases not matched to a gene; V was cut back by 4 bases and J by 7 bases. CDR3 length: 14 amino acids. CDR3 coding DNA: TGTGCCAGCAGCCCTTTACAGGGGAATTCACCCCTCCACTTT. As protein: CASSPLQGNSPLHF.

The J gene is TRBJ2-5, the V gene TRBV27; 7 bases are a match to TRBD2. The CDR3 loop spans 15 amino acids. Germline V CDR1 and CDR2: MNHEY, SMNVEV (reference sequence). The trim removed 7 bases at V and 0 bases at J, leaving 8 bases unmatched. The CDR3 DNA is TGTGCCAGCACCCGATGGGCGGGGGACCAAGAGACCCAGTACTTC. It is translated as CASTRWAGDQETQYF.

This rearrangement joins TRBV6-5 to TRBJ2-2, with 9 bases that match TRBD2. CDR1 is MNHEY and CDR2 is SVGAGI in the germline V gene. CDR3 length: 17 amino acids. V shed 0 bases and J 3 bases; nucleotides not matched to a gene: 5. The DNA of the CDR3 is TGTGCCAGCAGTTACTCGATTTGGACTAGCGACACCGGGGAGCTGTTTTTT. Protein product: CASSYSIWTSDTGELFF.

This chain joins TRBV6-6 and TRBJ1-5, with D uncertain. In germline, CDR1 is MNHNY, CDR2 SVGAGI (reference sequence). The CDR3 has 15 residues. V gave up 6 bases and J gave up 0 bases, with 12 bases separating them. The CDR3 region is CASSPFRVSNQPQHF. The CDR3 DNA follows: TGTGCCAGCAGCCCCTTCCGGGTTAGCAATCAGCCCCAGCATTTT.

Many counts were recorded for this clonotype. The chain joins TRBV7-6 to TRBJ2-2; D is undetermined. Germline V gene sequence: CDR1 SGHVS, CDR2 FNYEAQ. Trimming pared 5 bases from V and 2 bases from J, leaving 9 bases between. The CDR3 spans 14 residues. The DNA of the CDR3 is TGTGCCAGCAGCCCAAGGATCAACACCGGGGAGCTGTTTTTT. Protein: CASSPRINTGELFF.

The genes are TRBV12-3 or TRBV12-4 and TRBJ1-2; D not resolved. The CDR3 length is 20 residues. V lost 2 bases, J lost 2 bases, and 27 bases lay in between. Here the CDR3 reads CASSLNPASFPGSINYGYTF. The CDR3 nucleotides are TGTGCCAGCAGTTTAAATCCGGCGTCTTTTCCAGGCAGCATCAACTATGGCTACACCTTC.

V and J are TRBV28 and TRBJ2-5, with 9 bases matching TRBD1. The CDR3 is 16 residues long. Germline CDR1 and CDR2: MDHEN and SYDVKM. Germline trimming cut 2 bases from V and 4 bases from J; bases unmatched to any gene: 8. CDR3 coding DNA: TGTGCCAGCAGTTTAATCGGGACAGGGTTCGTAGAGACCCAGTACTTC. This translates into CASSLIGTGFVETQYF. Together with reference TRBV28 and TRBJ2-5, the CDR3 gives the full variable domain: DVKVTQSSRYLVKRTGEKVFLECVQDMDHENMFWYRQDPGLGLRLIYFSYDVKMKEKGDIPEGYSVSREKKERFSLILESASTNQTSMYLCASSLIGTGFVETQYFGPGTRLLVL.